This T cell receptor beta chain appears in the sequencing data of a study of post-analysis software for immune sequencing data. Study details: The patients showed relapsing-remitting, secondary progressive and progressive-relapsing multiple sclerosis courses. Findings and caveats of the study: Controls had significantly higher normalized Chao1 diversity than multiple sclerosis patients. Analysis by F measure revealed that same-batch samples clustered strongly together. The study found TRBV5-6, TRBV5-1 and TRBV20-1 among five or six TRBV segments more frequent in patients than controls.

This clonotype was recorded a few times. Its target is not known. Germline-derived CDR1 and CDR2 are DFQATT and SNEGSKA (reference sequence). Germline trimming cut 2 bases from V and 6 bases from J; bases unmatched to any gene: 6. This CDR3 contains 14 residues. TCR beta cDNA libraries included unique molecular identifiers. The yield from about 1 to 10 million T cells was roughly 500,000 cDNA molecules in total. A single record per CDR3 protein comes from TCRdb applying MiXCR to the PCR reads. The sample includes about 820,000 distinct CDR3 sequences, approximately 53% of them seen just once. This chain uses TRBV20-1 with TRBJ2-1; 8 nucleotides align to TRBD2. This receptor was taken from a girl under 18 with multiple sclerosis. Sequences were obtained from blood. The CDR3 sequence is CSARRTGGGNEQFF. The CDR3 nucleotides read TGCAGTGCTAGAAGAACGGGGGGGGGCAATGAGCAGTTCTTC.